These 18 T cell receptor beta chains were sequenced from one sample in a study of beta chain features in type 1 diabetes. The study reverse transcribed the entire isolated RNA, so it sequenced expressed TCRB transcripts. Only in-frame clones appear in the TCRdb table, and some are missing; sequencing was by immunoSEQ multiplex PCR. In the table there are 860,000 or so clones, 15% to 20% of which are singletons. The sequencing sample was made of naive CD4+ T cells from blood. All receptors come from a woman between 18 and 29 years old in good health.

This chain links TRBV6-6 with TRBJ2-5, with 7 bases identical to TRBD1. CDR1 is MNHNY and CDR2 is SVGAGI in the germline V gene (reference sequence). This CDR3 is built from 13 residues. V was clipped by 6 bases and J by 1 base; unmatched bases: 2. Written as DNA, the CDR3 is TGTGCCAGCAGCCGGGACAGCCAAGAGACCCAGTACTTC. It specifies CASSRDSQETQYF.

A note on this clone: Additional DNA sequences in this sample encode the identical CDR3. The chain links TRBV10-3 to TRBJ2-1, with D possibly being TRBD2 (6 bases). V was cut by 0 bases and J by 7 bases, with 7 bases left in between. The CDR3 contains 13 residues. Germline CDR1 and CDR2: ENHRY and SYGVKD. As DNA, the CDR3 is TGTGCCATCAGTGAGTCTGGGAGGAATGAGCAGTTCTTC. It encodes CAISESGRNEQFF.

This rearrangement joins TRBV10-3 to TRBJ1-3, with D hard to call. Per the germline V gene, CDR1 is ENHRY and CDR2 is SYGVKD. The CDR3 is 14 residues long. The ends were cut back, 0 bases at V and 1 base at J, with 4 bases in the middle. CDR3 DNA: TGTGCCATCAGTGAGTCGAGGTCTGGAAACACCATATATTTT. Its protein is CAISESRSGNTIYF.

The rearrangement joins TRBV28 to TRBJ2-5; TRBD1 or TRBD2 may be the D gene (5 bases each). CDR1 and CDR2 from the germline V gene are MDHEN and SYDVKM. The CDR3 totals 16 residues. The V end lost 3 bases, the J end lost 4 bases, and 18 bases lay between the germline ends. The CDR3 region is CASSFQTGTTGETQYF. The CDR3 nucleotides read TGTGCCAGCAGTTTTCAGACCGGGACGACTGGAGAGACCCAGTACTTC.

The V gene is TRBV28, the J gene TRBJ2-3, with D perhaps matching TRBD2 (5 bases). The CDR3 has 16 residues. Germline V CDR1 and CDR2: MDHEN, SYDVKM. The germline V and J ends were trimmed by 2 bases and 6 bases, with 18 bases remaining between them. CDR3 sequence reads: CASSLTGVNARDTQYF. The CDR3 DNA reads TGTGCCAGCAGTTTAACCGGGGTTAACGCACGGGATACGCAGTATTTT. Complete variable domain (other parts from reference TRBV28 and TRBJ2-3): DVKVTQSSRYLVKRTGEKVFLECVQDMDHENMFWYRQDPGLGLRLIYFSYDVKMKEKGDIPEGYSVSREKKERFSLILESASTNQTSMYLCASSLTGVNARDTQYFGPGTRLTVL.

V usage is TRBV7-2 and J usage is TRBJ2-3; TRBD1 might be the D (6 bases). V shed 6 bases and J shed 5 bases, with 12 bases lying between them. Germline lookup yields CDR1 SGHTA and CDR2 FQGNSA. This CDR3 is built from 13 residues. The CDR3 nucleotides are TGTGCCAGCAGGTTCTACAGGGAAGATACGCAGTATTTT. It encodes CASRFYREDTQYF.

The rearrangement joins TRBV7-3 to TRBJ2-1; a weak D match, TRBD2 (5 bases). Deletions cut 6 bases from V and 9 bases from J, with 15 bases between. The CDR3 contains 13 residues. The germline V gene encodes CDR1 SGHTA and CDR2 FQGTGA. The CDR3 bases are TGTGCCAGCAGTAATACCGGAGGAGGTGAGCAGTTCTTC. Encoded protein: CASSNTGGGEQFF.

This clone was counted between two and nine times. The chain couples TRBV27 to TRBJ2-6; 7 bases are a match to TRBD2. The germline V gene has CDR1 MNHEY and CDR2 SMNVEV (reference sequence). The J segment lost 0 bases and the V segment lost 5 bases, leaving 4 bases of the junction unmatched. This CDR3 comprises 16 residues. In DNA, the CDR3 is TGTGCCAGCAGTCGCCGGGGGGACTCTGGGGCCAACGTCCTGACTTTC. This translates into CASSRRGDSGANVLTF.

The V call is TRBV7-6, the J call TRBJ2-5, with 10 nucleotides matching TRBD2. Per the germline V gene, CDR1 is SGHVS and CDR2 is FNYEAQ. J gave up 7 bases and V 3 bases, and 14 bases lay outside the gene matches. The length of the CDR3 is 17 residues. CDR3 region: CASSFRGLAGEVGTQYF. The CDR3 region has the DNA TGTGCCAGCAGCTTTAGGGGGCTAGCGGGAGAAGTCGGGACCCAGTACTTC.

The chain combines TRBV9 with TRBJ2-6; D remains ambiguous. From germline, CDR1 is SGDLS and CDR2 YYNGEE. V lost 0 bases, J lost 0 bases, and 10 bases lay in between. The CDR3 runs 17 residues. The CDR3 sequence: CASSVVRGRSGANVLTF. The CDR3 DNA sequence: TGTGCCAGCAGCGTAGTCCGTGGCCGCTCTGGGGCCAACGTCCTGACTTTC. The complete variable domain, with remaining parts taken from reference TRBV9 and TRBJ2-6, reads DSGVTQTPKHLITATGQRVTLRCSPRSGDLSVYWYQQSLDQGLQFLIQYYNGEERAKGNILERFSAQQFPDLHSELNLSSLELGDSALYFCASSVVRGRSGANVLTFGAGSRLTVL.

This clone showed up just a few times. Distinct nucleotide sequences in the sample also encode this CDR3. This chain connects TRBV10-3 to TRBJ2-7; TRBD2 matches 13 bases. The germline CDR1 and CDR2 sequences are ENHRY and SYGVKD. The CDR3 has 13 residues. With 10 bases clipped from V and 2 bases from J, the junction kept 2 bases outside the gene matches. The CDR3 reads CATGLAGTYEQYF. The CDR3 bases are TGTGCCACGGGACTAGCGGGAACCTACGAGCAGTACTTC.

This clone was counted between two and nine times. V is TRBV11-2 and J is TRBJ2-1; D is uncertain. This CDR3 region has 13 residues. Germline V lookup: CDR1 SGHAT, CDR2 FQNNGV. V lost 1 base and J 9 bases, leaving 10 bases between the germline ends. CDR3 amino acids: CASSLVPGFEQFF. DNA of the CDR3: TGTGCCAGCAGCTTAGTCCCCGGTTTTGAGCAGTTCTTC.

This clone was detected ten times or more. The chain carries TRBV10-3 and TRBJ2-2, with D uncertain. Looked up from germline, CDR1 is ENHRY and CDR2 is SYGVKD. CDR3 length: 12 amino acids. Trimming shortened V by 7 bases and J by 4 bases, and 7 bases separated the two germline ends. The CDR3: CAITVGTGELFF. Written as DNA, the CDR3 is TGTGCCATCACGGTGGGCACCGGGGAGCTGTTTTTT.

This clone came up a few times. This sequence joins TRBV5-6 and TRBJ2-7; 8 bases fit TRBD1. V trimming: 4 bases; J trimming: 5 bases; junction bases outside the gene matches: 8. Germline V gene data show CDR1 as SGHDT and CDR2 as YYEEEE. This CDR3 region has 14 residues. As DNA, the CDR3 is TGTGCCAGCAGCATCCGGGACAGGCTCAACGAGCAGTACTTC. Its protein is CASSIRDRLNEQYF.

The V call is TRBV7-9, the J call TRBJ1-4; 7 positions match TRBD1. The germline CDR1 and CDR2 sequences are SEHNR and FQNEAQ (reference sequence). The CDR3 has 18 residues. V shed 5 bases and J 0 bases; nucleotides not matched to a gene: 12. The CDR3 nucleotides are TGTGCCAGCAGCCTGTACGGGGACAGCAGGGCAACTAATGAAAAACTGTTTTTT. Translation: CASSLYGDSRATNEKLFF.

The gene calls are TRBV5-4 and TRBJ2-1; TRBD2 agrees at 10 bases. Germline CDR1 SGHNT, CDR2 YYREEE (reference sequence). V was pared by 1 base and J by 7 bases, with 5 bases of the junction left unmatched. The CDR3 spans 15 residues. The CDR3 bases are TGTGCCAGCAGCTTGACCAGCGGGAGGGAGAATGAGCAGTTCTTC. Encoded protein: CASSLTSGRENEQFF.

This clone has a handful of counts. The V and J genes are TRBV6-4 and TRBJ2-5, with a possible D match to TRBD1 (6 bases). Per germline, CDR1 MRHNA and CDR2 SNTAGT. The CDR3 covers 16 residues. The ends were cut back, 7 bases at V and 3 bases at J, with 21 bases in the middle. The CDR3 DNA reads TGTGCCAGCATCCGAAGGGTACAGGGACCCAAAGAGACCCAGTACTTC. Translation: CASIRRVQGPKETQYF.

The V gene is TRBV25-1, the J gene TRBJ2-5; 7 bases line up with TRBD1. Germline V lookup: CDR1 MGHDK, CDR2 SYGVNS. This CDR3 region has 11 residues. Unmatched junction bases numbered 3, after V lost 8 bases and J lost 6 bases. In DNA, the CDR3 is TGTGCCAGCGGGGGACAGCAGACCCAGTACTTC. This gives the protein CASGGQQTQYF. Combining the CDR3 with reference TRBV25-1 and TRBJ2-5 gives the whole variable domain EADIYQTPRYLVIGTGKKITLECSQTMGHDKMYWYQQDPGMELHLIHYSYGVNSTEKGDLSSESTVSRIRTEHFPLTLESARPSHTSQYLCASGGQQTQYFGPGTRLLVL.